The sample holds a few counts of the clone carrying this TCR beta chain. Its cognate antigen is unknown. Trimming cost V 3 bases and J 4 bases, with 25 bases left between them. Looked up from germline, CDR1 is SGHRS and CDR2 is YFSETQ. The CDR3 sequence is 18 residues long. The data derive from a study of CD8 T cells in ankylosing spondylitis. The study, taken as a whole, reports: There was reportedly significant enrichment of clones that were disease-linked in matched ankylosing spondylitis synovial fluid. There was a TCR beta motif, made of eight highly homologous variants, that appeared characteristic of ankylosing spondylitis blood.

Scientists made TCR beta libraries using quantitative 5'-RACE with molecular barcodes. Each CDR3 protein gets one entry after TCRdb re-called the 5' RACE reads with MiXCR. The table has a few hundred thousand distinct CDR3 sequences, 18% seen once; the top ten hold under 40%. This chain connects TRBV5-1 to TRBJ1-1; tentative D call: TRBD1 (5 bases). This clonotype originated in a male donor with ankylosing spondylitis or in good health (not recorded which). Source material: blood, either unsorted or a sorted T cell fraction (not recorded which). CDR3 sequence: CASSSNASLVRAPTEAFF. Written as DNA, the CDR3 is TGCGCCAGCAGCTCAAATGCGTCGCTGGTCAGGGCCCCCACTGAAGCTTTCTTT.